These T cell receptor beta chains were read from a single sample in a study of CD8 T cells in ankylosing spondylitis. TCRdb re-derived calls from the 5' RACE reads in MiXCR, one entry per CDR3 protein. The repertoire consists of around 770,000 distinct CDR3 sequences, with 19% occurring once and the leading ten covering under 20%. The sequencing sample was made of blood, either unsorted or a sorted T cell fraction (not recorded which). The receptors originated from a male donor with ankylosing spondylitis. CDR3s include the opening cysteine and the closing phenylalanine or tryptophan. The order of the fields is CDR3 protein, CDR3 DNA, clone size, J gene, D gene, V gene. The D gene is left open where the match is weak. Clone size is stated in some rows and not others, as once, few, many or a class when expanded.

CDR3aa: CASSLAAGEQYF
CDR3nt: TGTGCCAGCAGCTTAGCGGCAGGGGAGCAGTACTTC
abundance: few
j_gene: TRBJ2-7
d_gene: NA
v_gene: TRBV7-2

CDR3aa: CASSSGRTQYF
CDR3nt: TGTGCCAGCAGTAGCGGGAGGACCCAGTACTTC
abundance: NA
j_gene: TRBJ2-5
d_gene: TRBD2
v_gene: TRBV6-1

CDR3aa: CSASGTGGLKELFF
CDR3nt: TGCAGTGCTAGCGGGACAGGGGGGTTAAAGGAGCTGTTTTTT
abundance: few
j_gene: TRBJ2-2
d_gene: TRBD1
v_gene: TRBV20-1

CDR3aa: CASSEGTSGGYEQYF
CDR3nt: TGTGCCAGCAGTGAAGGAACTAGCGGGGGATACGAGCAGTACTTC
abundance: few
j_gene: TRBJ2-7
d_gene: TRBD2
v_gene: TRBV2

CDR3aa: CASSLGDTPNYGYTF
CDR3nt: TGTGCCAGCAGCTTGGGTGACACCCCTAACTATGGCTACACCTTC
abundance: few
j_gene: TRBJ1-2
d_gene: NA
v_gene: TRBV7-9

CDR3aa: CASSQILGGDVAFF
CDR3nt: TGCGCCAGCAGCCAAATCCTGGGCGGGGATGTAGCTTTCTTT
abundance: NA
j_gene: TRBJ1-1
d_gene: NA
v_gene: TRBV4-3

CDR3aa: CASSLDPSGVVTQYF
CDR3nt: TGTGCCAGCAGCTTAGATCCTAGCGGGGTAGTTACGCAGTATTTT
abundance: few
j_gene: TRBJ2-3
d_gene: TRBD2
v_gene: TRBV7-8

CDR3aa: CSALPLTGGGTQYF
CDR3nt: TGCAGTGCGCTCCCTCTTACGGGTGGGGGGACGCAGTATTTT
abundance: many
j_gene: TRBJ2-3
d_gene: NA
v_gene: TRBV20-1

CDR3aa: CASSLDFRDEQYF
CDR3nt: TGCGCCAGCAGCTTGGATTTTAGGGACGAGCAGTACTTC
abundance: many
j_gene: TRBJ2-7
d_gene: NA
v_gene: TRBV5-1

CDR3aa: CASSLPGGSTEAFF
CDR3nt: TGTGCCAGCAGCCTCCCGGGAGGGTCAACTGAAGCTTTCTTT
abundance: many
j_gene: TRBJ1-1
d_gene: NA
v_gene: TRBV4-2

CDR3aa: CASSLALEAYEQYF
CDR3nt: TGCGCCAGCAGCTTGGCGCTGGAGGCCTACGAGCAGTACTTC
abundance: many
j_gene: TRBJ2-7
d_gene: NA
v_gene: TRBV5-1

CDR3aa: CASSVDSQYNEQFF
CDR3nt: TGTGCCAGCAGCGTAGATTCACAGTACAATGAGCAGTTCTTC
abundance: NA
j_gene: TRBJ2-1
d_gene: NA
v_gene: TRBV9

CDR3aa: CASNGVRLGYGYTF
CDR3nt: TGTGCCAGCAATGGGGTCCGATTGGGCTATGGCTACACCTTC
abundance: few
j_gene: TRBJ1-2
d_gene: NA
v_gene: TRBV6-1

CDR3aa: CASSSPGLNEQYF
CDR3nt: TGTGCCAGCAGTTCCCCAGGGCTCAACGAGCAGTACTTC
abundance: NA
j_gene: TRBJ2-7
d_gene: NA
v_gene: TRBV6-2/TRBV6-3

CDR3aa: CASSSGQGNTDTQYF
CDR3nt: TGTGCCAGCAGTTCGGGACAGGGGAACACAGATACGCAGTATTTT
abundance: NA
j_gene: TRBJ2-3
d_gene: TRBD1
v_gene: TRBV7-9

CDR3aa: CASSQELIAGYYEQYF
CDR3nt: TGTGCCAGCAGCCAAGAGTTGATAGCGGGCTACTACGAGCAGTACTTC
abundance: NA
j_gene: TRBJ2-7
d_gene: TRBD2
v_gene: TRBV4-2

CDR3aa: CASSFGVLETQYF
CDR3nt: TGTGCCAGCAGCTTTGGGGTGTTAGAGACCCAGTACTTC
abundance: few
j_gene: TRBJ2-5
d_gene: NA
v_gene: TRBV7-9